This T cell receptor (beta chain) was recovered during a study of blood T cell repertoires in COVID-19. Repertoires were generated with immunoSEQ multiplex PCR, while TCRdb's copy carries only in-frame clones and drops some. The sample consists of roughly 250,000 clones, 75% to 90% of them appearing once. The ends were cut back, 8 bases at V and 3 bases at J, with 8 bases in the middle. CDR3 length: 11 residues. This sequence originates from a woman aged 30 to 39 with acute COVID-19. Sequencing was done on a sample of PBMCs or T cells enriched from blood (not recorded which). The chain combines TRBV12-3 or TRBV12-4 with TRBJ2-7; D remains ambiguous. DNA of the CDR3: TGTGCCAGCGGGCCCGGCTACGAGCAGTACTTC. Amino acid sequence: CASGPGYEQYF.